This is a list of T cell receptor beta chains from one sample in a study of tumor-infiltrating lymphocytes in primary liver carcinoma. TCRdb independently ran MiXCR on the multiplex PCR reads; one entry per CDR3 protein. The sample records some 94,000 distinct CDR3 sequences, 69% being singletons. Material for sequencing was liver tumor tissue from sampling region 5. These receptors were taken from a woman in her fifties or sixties with primary liver carcinoma and hepatitis B virus infection. Both conserved end residues are part of each CDR3. A D gene is named only where the DNA matches it firmly. Size is stated for part of the rows, as once, few or many counts, or as a class when the clone is expanded.

D gene,J gene,V gene,clone size,CDR3 DNA,CDR3 protein
TRBD1,TRBJ2-7,TRBV28,-,TGTGCCAGCAGTGAAGCTGACAGGGGGCTATCCTACGAGCAGTACTTC,CASSEADRGLSYEQYF
TRBD2,TRBJ2-1,TRBV10-3,few,TGTGCCATCAGCCCCCTAGCGGGAGGGAGCTCCTACAATGAGCAGTTCTTC,CAISPLAGGSSYNEQFF
-,TRBJ2-7,TRBV28,-,TGTGCCAGCAGTTTGATGGCTCCCCCCTTGGGATACGAGCAGTACTTC,CASSLMAPPLGYEQYF
-,TRBJ2-5,TRBV7-8,-,TGTGCCAGCAGCTTTTATGGACTGAGACGGGAGACCCAGTACTTC,CASSFYGLRRETQYF
TRBD2,TRBJ2-1,TRBV7-3,-,TGTGCCAGCAGCTATCATTCTAGCGGGGGCTACAATGAGCAGTTCTTC,CASSYHSSGGYNEQFF
-,TRBJ1-1,TRBV6-2/TRBV6-3,-,TGTACCAGCAGTTACAGTCGTGGGGACACTGAAACTTTCTTT,CTSSYSRGDTETFF
TRBD2,TRBJ2-2,TRBV5-6,-,TGTGCCATCAGCTTGGAACCTAGCGGGAGCACCGGGGAGCTGTTGTTT,CAISLEPSGSTGELLF
-,TRBJ1-1,TRBV29-1,many,TGCACCCAACTTAGCCTGAACACTGAAGCTTTCTTT,CTQLSLNTEAFF
TRBD2,TRBJ2-3,TRBV29-1,-,TGCAGCGTTGAAGGTCAAGTGGGAGGGAGCGCAGATATGCAGTATTTT,CSVEGQVGGSADMQYF
TRBD1,TRBJ1-2,TRBV29-1,-,TGCAGCGTTGTACAGGGGGCGACATCTAACGGCTACACCTTC,CSVVQGATSNGYTF
-,TRBJ2-7,TRBV18,-,TGTGCCAGCTCACCGCGCAGGTCCGAGCAGTACTTC,CASSPRRSEQYF
-,TRBJ2-7,TRBV28,few,TGTGCCAGCAGGCGCCCTGGGGGCGGCTACGAGCAGTACTTC,CASRRPGGGYEQYF
-,TRBJ1-2,TRBV29-1,-,TGCAGCGACTACAGGATGGCCTATGGCTACACCTTC,CSDYRMAYGYTF
-,TRBJ2-5,TRBV28,-,TGTGCCAGCAGTTTGGCGGGGGCCCAAGAGACCCAGTACTTC,CASSLAGAQETQYF
-,TRBJ2-7,TRBV4-1,-,TGCGCAAGCAGCCAAGATACGGAGACAAAACTTTACGAGCAGTACTTC,CASSQDTETKLYEQYF
TRBD2,TRBJ2-3,TRBV7-9,many,TGTGCCAGCAGAAAAAGGATTATAGCGGGAGGGCGGACAGATACGCAGTATTTT,CASRKRIIAGGRTDTQYF
-,TRBJ1-6,TRBV4-1,many,TGCGCCAGCAGCCAAGTTAGTGGCGGGCTTTCCAATTCACCCCTCCACTTT,CASSQVSGGLSNSPLHF
-,TRBJ2-2,TRBV11-2,-,TGTGTCAACAGCCCTCCGCAAGGACCGACCGGGGAGTTGTTTTTT,CVNSPPQGPTGELFF
TRBD1,TRBJ1-1,TRBV12-3/TRBV12-4,-,TGTGTCGGCAGTTTAGGTGACAGGGCAAACACTGAAGCTTTCTTT,CVGSLGDRANTEAFF
TRBD1,TRBJ1-1,TRBV29-1,many,TGCAGCGTTAGGGCTACACAGGGGGCCTCTGAAGCTTTCTTT,CSVRATQGASEAFF
TRBD1,TRBJ1-2,TRBV7-9,-,TGTGCCAGCAGCCGCGGACAGGGTAACTATGGCTACACCTTC,CASSRGQGNYGYTF
-,TRBJ2-3,TRBV6-1,-,TGTGCCAGCAGTTATGGTGGCCCTACAGATACGCAATATTTT,CASSYGGPTDTQYF
TRBD1,TRBJ1-2,TRBV4-1,-,TGCGTCAGCGGCCAACGGGACAGGGGATTTCAGTATGGCTACACCTTC,CVSGQRDRGFQYGYTF
-,TRBJ1-1,TRBV12-3/TRBV12-4,-,TGTGCCAGTAGCCGGGGTCTCAGGAGGGCTTTCTTT,CASSRGLRRAFF
-,TRBJ2-2,TRBV6-2/TRBV6-3,once,TGTGCCAGCTGTTCTGGAGTGTCCGGGGAGCTGTTTTTT,CASCSGVSGELFF
TRBD2,TRBJ2-7,TRBV11-2,-,TGTGCCAACAGCTTAGGCCGTCTAGCGGGAGTTGCAGAGCAATACTTC,CANSLGRLAGVAEQYF
-,TRBJ2-3,TRBV5-1,-,TGCGCCAGTAGCTTGGTTGGCCGCACAGTTACGCAGTATTTT,CASSLVGRTVTQYF
-,TRBJ2-7,TRBV6-1,-,TGTGTCAGCAGTGCTCCGGACAGAGCCTCCTACGAGCAATACTTC,CVSSAPDRASYEQYF
TRBD1,TRBJ2-7,TRBV6-6,-,TGTGCCAGCAGATACTCGGGACAGAGGAACTCCTACGAGCGGTACTTC,CASRYSGQRNSYERYF
TRBD2,TRBJ2-3,TRBV11-2,medium-sized,TGTGCCAGCAAGTTGTTCCCAGCGGGAGAGGCAGATACGCAGTATTTT,CASKLFPAGEADTQYF
TRBD2,TRBJ2-1,TRBV10-3,once,TGTGCTATCAGTGGGGGGACTAGCGGGGGGGAAACCAATGAGCAGTTCTTC,CAISGGTSGGETNEQFF
TRBD2,TRBJ2-3,TRBV28,-,TGTGCCAGCAGTTCCCGACCAGCGGGAGAGGTAGATGCGCAGTATTTT,CASSSRPAGEVDAQYF
-,TRBJ2-2,TRBV11-2,-,TGTGCCAGCAGCCATCCGCAAGGACCGGCCGGGGAACTGTTTTTT,CASSHPQGPAGELFF
-,TRBJ1-5,TRBV6-1,-,TGTGTCAGCAGTCCCGGGACTTTGGGCAATCAGCCTCAGCATTTT,CVSSPGTLGNQPQHF
-,TRBJ1-6,TRBV4-1,-,TGCGCCAGCAGCCTCGGGACTCAGAATTCACTCCTTCACTTT,CASSLGTQNSLLHF
TRBD1,TRBJ2-7,TRBV5-1,many,TGCGCCAGCAGCTTGAGGACAGGGAGTTCGGGCTCCTACGAGCAGTACTTC,CASSLRTGSSGSYEQYF
TRBD1,TRBJ1-2,TRBV6-6,-,TGCGCCTGCAGTTTGCGGACAGGGTCTAACTATGGCTACACCTTC,CACSLRTGSNYGYTF
-,TRBJ1-2,TRBV28,once,TGTGCCAGCAGTTTCATGGCTGATAACTATGGCTACACCTTC,CASSFMADNYGYTF
TRBD2,TRBJ2-5,TRBV11-2,-,TGTGCCAGCAGCTCAGAGGGAGGGGTGGAAGAGACCCAGTACTTC,CASSSEGGVEETQYF
-,TRBJ1-1,TRBV6-5,-,TGTGCCAGCAGTTACTCGGGTAGTGGAGGGACTGAAGTTTTCTTT,CASSYSGSGGTEVFF
-,TRBJ1-4,TRBV6-6,many,TGTGCCAGCACAGAGGTTACTAATGAAAAACTGTTTTTT,CASTEVTNEKLFF
TRBD2,TRBJ2-3,TRBV11-3,-,TGTGCCAGCAGCACGGGGGGACTCCAGGGCGGAACGCAGTATTTT,CASSTGGLQGGTQYF
-,TRBJ2-5,TRBV7-9,once,TGTGTCAGCAGCTTGCCGTGGGAGACCCGGTACTTC,CVSSLPWETRYF
-,TRBJ1-2,TRBV29-1,-,TGCAGCGTTGACAAGTGGGTGGATGGCTTCACCTTT,CSVDKWVDGFTF
TRBD2,TRBJ2-3,TRBV29-1,-,TGCAGCGTCAGTAGCGGGAGTTCGCTACGGACAGATACGCAGTATTTT,CSVSSGSSLRTDTQYF
-,TRBJ2-7,TRBV28,-,TGTGCCAGCAGTTCGGATTGGCAGGGCTCCTACGAGCAGTACTTC,CASSSDWQGSYEQYF
TRBD2,TRBJ2-1,TRBV7-8,many,TGTGCCAGCAGCTTGTCCCCTAGCGGGAGGATTAGGAATGAGCAGTTCTTC,CASSLSPSGRIRNEQFF
TRBD2,TRBJ2-1,TRBV18,-,TGTACCAGCTCACCCCCAACCGGGACTAGCGGGAACAATGAGCAGTTCTTC,CTSSPPTGTSGNNEQFF
-,TRBJ2-3,TRBV7-8,-,TGTGCCAGCAATCCACGTCAGGGACGGAGCGCAGATACGCAGTATTTT,CASNPRQGRSADTQYF
TRBD2,TRBJ2-1,TRBV5-1,-,TGCGTCAGCAGCCCGGAGGGACTAGCGGGAAACTTCTACAATGAGCAGATCTTC,CVSSPEGLAGNFYNEQIF
-,TRBJ1-5,TRBV7-8,-,TGTGCCAGCAGCTTATTGGGCGGAAGGGCCTTTAATACGCAGCATTTT,CASSLLGGRAFNTQHF
-,TRBJ1-2,TRBV11-2,-,TGTGCCAATAGCGTACGACAGGTTTCTTCGTATGGCTACACCTTC,CANSVRQVSSYGYTF